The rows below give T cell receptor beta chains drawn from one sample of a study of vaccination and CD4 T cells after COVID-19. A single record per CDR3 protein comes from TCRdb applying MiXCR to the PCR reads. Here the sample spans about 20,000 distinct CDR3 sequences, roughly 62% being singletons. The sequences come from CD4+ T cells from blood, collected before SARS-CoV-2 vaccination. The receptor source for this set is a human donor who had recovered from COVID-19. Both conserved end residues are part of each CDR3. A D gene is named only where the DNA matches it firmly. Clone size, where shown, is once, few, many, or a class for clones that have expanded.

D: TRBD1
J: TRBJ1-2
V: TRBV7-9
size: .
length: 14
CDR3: CASSLNQGAEGYTF
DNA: TGTGCCAGCAGCTTAAACCAGGGGGCGGAAGGCTACACCTTC

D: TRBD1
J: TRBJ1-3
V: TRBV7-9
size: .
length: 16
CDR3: CASSRDRVQPPSTIYF
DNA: TGTGCCAGCAGCCGCGACAGGGTTCAGCCGCCTAGCACCATATATTTT

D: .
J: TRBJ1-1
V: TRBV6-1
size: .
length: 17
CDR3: CASSPTGLGGGGTEAFF
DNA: TGTGCCAGCAGCCCCACGGGACTCGGTGGAGGTGGCACTGAAGCTTTCTTT

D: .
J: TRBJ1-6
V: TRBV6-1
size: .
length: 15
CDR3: CASSARGTYNSPLHF
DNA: TGTGCCAGCAGTGCTAGGGGGACTTATAATTCACCCCTCCACTTT

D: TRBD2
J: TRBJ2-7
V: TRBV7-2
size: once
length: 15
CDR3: CASTLGLAGSYEQYF
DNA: TGTGCCAGCACCCTAGGTCTAGCGGGGTCCTACGAGCAGTACTTC

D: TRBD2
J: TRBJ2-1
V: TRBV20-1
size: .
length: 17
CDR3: CSASGLAGGMLGNEQFF
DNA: TGCAGTGCTAGCGGACTAGCGGGAGGGATGCTGGGAAATGAGCAGTTCTTC

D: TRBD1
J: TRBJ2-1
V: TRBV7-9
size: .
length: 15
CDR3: CASSLGTGSNNEQFF
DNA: TGTGCCAGCAGCCTCGGGACAGGCTCTAACAATGAGCAGTTCTTC

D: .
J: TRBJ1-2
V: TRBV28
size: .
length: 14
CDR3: CASSPPGANYGYTF
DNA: TGTGCCAGCAGTCCCCCGGGAGCGAATTATGGCTACACCTTC

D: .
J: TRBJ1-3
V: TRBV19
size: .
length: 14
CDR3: CASSHQSGANTIYF
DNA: TGTGCCAGTAGCCACCAATCCGGGGCAAACACCATATATTTT

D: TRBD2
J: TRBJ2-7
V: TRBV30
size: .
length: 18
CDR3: CAWSKGLAGVPPYYEQYF
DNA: TGTGCCTGGAGTAAGGGACTAGCGGGAGTCCCCCCCTACTACGAGCAGTACTTC

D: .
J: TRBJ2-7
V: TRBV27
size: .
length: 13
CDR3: CASSFRRDYEQYF
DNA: TGTGCCAGCAGTTTCCGACGGGACTACGAGCAGTACTTC

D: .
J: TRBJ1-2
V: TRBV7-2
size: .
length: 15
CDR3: CASSLAGGLFYGYTF
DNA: TGTGCCAGCAGCTTAGCAGGTGGGCTGTTCTATGGCTACACCTTC

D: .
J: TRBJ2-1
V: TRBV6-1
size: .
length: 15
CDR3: CASSTGISSYNEQFF
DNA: TGTGCCAGCAGTACAGGGATCAGCTCCTACAATGAGCAGTTCTTC

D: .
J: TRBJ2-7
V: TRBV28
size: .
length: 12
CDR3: CASSLFTYEQYF
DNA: TGTGCCAGCAGCCTGTTTACTTACGAGCAGTACTTC

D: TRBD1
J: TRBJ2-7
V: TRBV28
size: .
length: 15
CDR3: CASSFSGQGPYEQYF
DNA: TGTGCCAGCAGTTTCTCAGGACAGGGTCCTTACGAGCAGTACTTC

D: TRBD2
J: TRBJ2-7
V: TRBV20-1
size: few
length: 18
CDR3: CSATSLAGEKAISYEQYF
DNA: TGCAGTGCTACCTCTCTAGCGGGAGAAAAGGCGATCTCCTACGAGCAGTACTTC

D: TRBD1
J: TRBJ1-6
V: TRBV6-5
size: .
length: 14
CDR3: CASSSGQSASPLHF
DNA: TGTGCCAGCAGTTCGGGACAGTCTGCTTCACCCCTCCACTTT

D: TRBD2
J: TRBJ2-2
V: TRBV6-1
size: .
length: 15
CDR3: CASFSGAQNTGELFF
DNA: TGTGCCAGTTTTAGCGGGGCCCAGAACACCGGGGAGCTGTTTTTT

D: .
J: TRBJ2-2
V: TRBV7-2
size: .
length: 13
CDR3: CASSPQQGSELFF
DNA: TGTGCCAGCAGCCCACAACAGGGATCGGAGCTGTTTTTT

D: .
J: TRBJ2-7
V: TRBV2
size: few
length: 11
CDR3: CASRMTYEQYF
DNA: TGTGCCAGCAGGATGACCTACGAGCAGTACTTC

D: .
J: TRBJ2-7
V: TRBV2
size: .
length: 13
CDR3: CASQGYLNYEQYF
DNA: TGTGCCAGCCAAGGCTACCTAAACTACGAGCAGTACTTC

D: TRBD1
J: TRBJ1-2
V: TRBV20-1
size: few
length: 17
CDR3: CSGTGTGGSKYFYGYTF
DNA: TGCAGCGGTACCGGGACAGGGGGAAGCAAATACTTCTATGGCTACACCTTC

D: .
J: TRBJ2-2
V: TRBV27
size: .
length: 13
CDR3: CASSYSNTGELFF
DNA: TGTGCCAGCAGTTACTCGAACACCGGGGAGCTGTTTTTT

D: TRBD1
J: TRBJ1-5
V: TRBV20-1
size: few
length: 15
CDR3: CSARGTGGLGQPQHF
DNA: TGCAGTGCTAGGGGGACAGGGGGCTTGGGTCAGCCCCAGCATTTT

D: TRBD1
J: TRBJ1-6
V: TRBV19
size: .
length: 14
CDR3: CASRRDRAPSPLHF
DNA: TGTGCCAGTAGGCGGGACAGGGCACCTTCACCCCTCCACTTT

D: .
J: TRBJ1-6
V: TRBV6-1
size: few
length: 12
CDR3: CASRGSDSPLHF
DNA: TGTGCCAGCAGGGGGTCTGATTCACCCCTCCACTTT

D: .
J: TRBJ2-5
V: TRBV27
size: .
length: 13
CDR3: CASSLDRQETQYF
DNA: TGTGCCAGCAGTTTAGACAGGCAAGAGACCCAGTACTTC

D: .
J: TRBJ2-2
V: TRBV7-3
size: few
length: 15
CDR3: CASSAGLANTGELFF
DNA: TGTGCCAGCAGCGCGGGACTCGCGAACACCGGGGAGCTGTTTTTT

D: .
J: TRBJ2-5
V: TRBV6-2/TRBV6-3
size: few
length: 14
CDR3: CASTLDSSQETQYF
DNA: TGTGCCAGCACCCTGGACTCCTCCCAAGAGACCCAGTACTTC

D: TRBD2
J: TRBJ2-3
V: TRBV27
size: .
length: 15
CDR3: CASSPQRESTDTQYF
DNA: TGTGCCAGCAGTCCCCAGCGGGAGAGCACAGATACGCAGTATTTT